This T cell receptor beta chain is from a study of T cell responses to AZD1222 COVID-19 vaccine. Study background: Whether given at about 4 or about 12 weeks, second doses were pooled. Study-wide results and limits: The donors showed a predominance of white British ancestry and of females, with possible underestimation of clonal diversity. Only a handful of people who got AZD1222 tested seropositive at baseline.

For this clone: Its matching antigen is unknown.

With 6 bases removed from V and 7 bases from J, the gap between germline ends came to 12 bases. The CDR3 spans 12 residues. Method: immunoSEQ multiplex PCR; TCRdb's copy keeps in-frame clones and lacks some. The sample records roughly 100,000 clones, around 86% being singletons. The TCR sequence derives from an adult in good health. Sequences were derived from peripheral blood, sampled on day 0 of AZD1222 vaccination. The chain is built from TRBV12-3 or TRBV12-4 and TRBJ1-2; perhaps TRBD1 as D (5 bases). CDR3 loop: CASSGGVSGYTF. The CDR3 DNA is TGTGCCAGCAGCGGGGGGGTGAGTGGCTACACCTTC.